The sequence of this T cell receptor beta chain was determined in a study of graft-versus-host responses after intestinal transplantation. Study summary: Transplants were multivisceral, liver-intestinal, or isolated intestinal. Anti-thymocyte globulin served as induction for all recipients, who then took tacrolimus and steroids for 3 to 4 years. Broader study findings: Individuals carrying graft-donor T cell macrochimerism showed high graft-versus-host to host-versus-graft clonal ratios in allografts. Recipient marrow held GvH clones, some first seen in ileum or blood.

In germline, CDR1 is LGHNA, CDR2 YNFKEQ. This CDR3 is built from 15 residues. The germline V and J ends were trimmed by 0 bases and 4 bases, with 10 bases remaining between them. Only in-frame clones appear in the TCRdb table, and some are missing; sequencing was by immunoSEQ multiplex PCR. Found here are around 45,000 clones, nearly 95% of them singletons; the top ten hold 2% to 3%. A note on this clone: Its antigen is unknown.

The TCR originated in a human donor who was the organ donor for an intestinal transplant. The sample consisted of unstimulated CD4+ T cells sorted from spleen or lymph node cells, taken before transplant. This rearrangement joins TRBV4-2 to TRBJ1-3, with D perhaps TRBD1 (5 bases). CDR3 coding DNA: TGTGCCAGCAGCCAAGATCTTGGGGGGGGAAACACCATATATTTT. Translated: CASSQDLGGGNTIYF.